The clone carrying this T cell receptor beta chain was detected a few times. What it binds is not known. This sample was taken from a study of response to subunit inactivated influenza vaccine. TCRdb processed the RT-PCR reads anew with MiXCR; each CDR3 protein has one entry. The repertoire holds around 650,000 distinct CDR3 sequences, approximately 14% seen once, with around a tenth in the top ten. Findings and limits, study-wide: The study's authors posited that every seasonal influenza vaccination enlists few new T cells.

The CDR3 length is 15 residues. CDR1 and CDR2 (germline): MNHEY, SVGAGI. V trimming: 0 bases; J trimming: 5 bases; junction bases outside the gene matches: 3. The starting material was PBMCs from blood, obtained 11 to 12 days after vaccination. This sequence joins TRBV6-5 and TRBJ2-3, with 9 bases matching TRBD1. This clonotype was sampled from a man in his fifties or sixties who received an inactivated influenza vaccine. Written as DNA, the CDR3 is TGTGCCAGCAGTTACTCGGACAGGGGAAAAGATACGCAGTATTTT. Amino acid sequence: CASSYSDRGKDTQYF.